Listed below are T cell receptor beta chains from one sample, sequenced in a study of OX40 agonist ivuxolimab in advanced cancers. Clones were read by immunoSEQ multiplex PCR, and TCRdb kept only the in-frame ones, dropping some. The table includes about 81,000 clones, 88% detected once. Sample: CD4+ or CD8+ T cells sorted from blood, taken in a trial of the OX40 agonist ivuxolimab. These receptors were taken from an adult with an advanced solid tumor such as melanoma, head and neck, liver or kidney cancer. CDR3s include the opening cysteine and the closing phenylalanine or tryptophan. The D gene is left open where the match is weak. Some rows have no size entry. The others give once, few or many, or a class for an expanded clone.

V gene	D gene	clone size	J gene	CDR3 DNA	CDR3 protein
TRBV7-6	TRBD1	-	TRBJ2-1	TGTGCCAGCACCAAAGGGGGCAGCAACAATGAGCAGTTCTTC	CASTKGGSNNEQFF
TRBV6-5	-	-	TRBJ2-5	TGTGCCAGCAGTCGAGTGGGGGGCATACAAGAGACCCAGTACTTC	CASSRVGGIQETQYF
TRBV19	-	once	TRBJ1-2	TGTGCCAGTAGTGTCCAGGGTTCTAACTATGGCTACACCTTC	CASSVQGSNYGYTF
TRBV7-9	-	-	TRBJ1-5	TGTGCCAGCAGCCGCCAGGGCCAGCCCCAGCATTTT	CASSRQGQPQHF
TRBV28	TRBD2	-	TRBJ2-3	TGTGCCAGCAAACCGGGACTAGCGGGCGCCTTAGATACGCAGTATTTT	CASKPGLAGALDTQYF
TRBV19	-	-	TRBJ2-1	TGTGCCAGTAGTGCGACCCGGAGGGGGTCTTACAATGAGCAGTTCTTC	CASSATRRGSYNEQFF
TRBV9	-	once	TRBJ2-1	TGTGCCAGCAGCGTAGATGGGCTTTACAATGAGCAGTTCTTC	CASSVDGLYNEQFF
TRBV18	-	-	TRBJ1-1	TGTGCCAGCTCCGTCACTTTGACACCTCAGAACACTGAAGCTTTCTTT	CASSVTLTPQNTEAFF
TRBV7-9	-	-	TRBJ2-7	TGTGCCAGCAGTTTTATCGGGACAACCTCTTACGAGCAGTACTTC	CASSFIGTTSYEQYF
TRBV5-5	-	-	TRBJ1-2	TGTGCCAGCAGCCCCCCGGGGTGGGGCTACACCTTC	CASSPPGWGYTF
TRBV5-6	TRBD1	once	TRBJ1-5	TGTGCCAGCAGCTTGGGGACAGGGGAGGTTCAGCCCCAGCATTTT	CASSLGTGEVQPQHF
TRBV6-5	-	-	TRBJ1-1	TGTGCCAGCAGTTACTCGGGGTCCGGGGAAGCTTTCTTT	CASSYSGSGEAFF
TRBV6-1	TRBD1	-	TRBJ1-3	TGTGCCAGCAGTGCGCAGGGGGGCAGCTCTGGAAACACCATATATTTT	CASSAQGGSSGNTIYF
TRBV29-1	TRBD1	-	TRBJ2-7	TGCAGCGCTCGGGACAGTCTCTACGAGCAGTACTTC	CSARDSLYEQYF
TRBV28	-	-	TRBJ1-1	TGTGCCAGTGGGGCCAGCCCTGAAGCTTTCTTT	CASGASPEAFF
TRBV19	TRBD1	-	TRBJ2-1	TGTGCCAGTAGCCCCCGGACAGGGGGTCTTTCGAGCTCCTACAATGAGCAGTTCTTC	CASSPRTGGLSSSYNEQFF
TRBV7-6	-	-	TRBJ1-1	TGTGCCAGCAGCTTCCGCCGGGGCACTGAAGCTTTCTTT	CASSFRRGTEAFF
TRBV11-2	-	-	TRBJ2-2	TGTGCCAGCAGCTGGGAGTTCGGGGAGCTGTTTTTT	CASSWEFGELFF
TRBV5-5	-	-	TRBJ1-2	TGTGCCAGCAGGAAGACCGGGACTGACAACTATGGCTACACCTTC	CASRKTGTDNYGYTF
TRBV28	TRBD2	-	TRBJ2-5	TGTGCCAGCAGAAGGCCGGGGCTAGCGGGGGGGGAGACCCAGTACTTC	CASRRPGLAGGETQYF
TRBV7-2	TRBD2	-	TRBJ2-5	TGTGCCAGCAGCTCACCCCCCGGGACTAGTCCAGGACAAGAGACCCAGTACTTC	CASSSPPGTSPGQETQYF
TRBV19	-	-	TRBJ1-2	TGTGCCAGTAGCAACTCAGCCCGGGGACTGCACTATGGCTACACCTTC	CASSNSARGLHYGYTF
TRBV5-6	-	-	TRBJ1-1	TGTGCCAGCAGCTTGATGGGTTTCGCCCAGCAACGAGAAGCTTTCTTT	CASSLMGFAQQREAFF
TRBV19	-	-	TRBJ1-4	TGTGCCAGTACCCAAACTAATGAAAAACTGTTTTTT	CASTQTNEKLFF
TRBV5-4	TRBD1	-	TRBJ2-5	TGTGCCAGCAGCGCCTCCTTGGGGACAGAATACCAAGAGACCCAGTACTTC	CASSASLGTEYQETQYF
TRBV7-9	TRBD2	-	TRBJ2-3	TGTGCCAGCAGCCCTCACGGACTAGCGGGGGGGCCTGATACGCAGTATTTT	CASSPHGLAGGPDTQYF
TRBV27	-	-	TRBJ2-2	TGTGCCAGCAGTCCGAGGATCTACTTGGACACCGGGGAGCTGTTTTTT	CASSPRIYLDTGELFF
TRBV6-1	TRBD1	once	TRBJ2-5	TGTGCCAGCAGGACTACAGGGGAAGAGACCCAGTACTTC	CASRTTGEETQYF
TRBV14	-	-	TRBJ2-2	TGTGCCAGCAGCCAGTCAAACTACATCTACGCGAACACCGGGGAGCTGTTTTTT	CASSQSNYIYANTGELFF
TRBV11-1	-	-	TRBJ1-2	TGTGCCAGCAGCTTCGGGGGATCTAACTATGGCTACACCTTC	CASSFGGSNYGYTF
TRBV5-1	TRBD1	few	TRBJ2-1	TGCGCCAGCAGCTTAGGACAGGGGAACGAGCAGTTCTTC	CASSLGQGNEQFF
TRBV5-1	-	-	TRBJ2-2	TGCGCCAGCAGCGAAAGACAGAGTCCCGGGGAGCTGTTTTTT	CASSERQSPGELFF
TRBV18	-	-	TRBJ1-1	TGTGCCAGCTCACCCGGGGATTTGGGGTACACTGAAGCTTTCTTT	CASSPGDLGYTEAFF
TRBV4-1	-	-	TRBJ1-5	TGCGCCAGCAGCCCGGGACTTATGGGTCAGCCCCAGCATTTT	CASSPGLMGQPQHF
TRBV6-1	-	-	TRBJ1-5	TGTGCCAGCAGCGAGGGGGGGATGAGACAGCCCCAGCATTTT	CASSEGGMRQPQHF
TRBV5-1	TRBD1	-	TRBJ1-4	TGCGCCAGCAGCTCGGGACAGGGCAGATCCTCGACTAATGAAAAACTGTTTTTT	CASSSGQGRSSTNEKLFF
TRBV6-1	TRBD2	-	TRBJ2-5	TGTGCCGGGGGGGACCCCGGGTACCAAGAGACCCAGTACTTC	CAGGDPGYQETQYF
TRBV5-1	-	-	TRBJ2-4	TGCGCCAGCAGCCTTCTGGGTGGGAGAAACATTCAGTACTTC	CASSLLGGRNIQYF
TRBV11-2	-	-	TRBJ2-7	TGTGCCAGCAGCCCAGGGCTCGAGCAGTACTTC	CASSPGLEQYF
TRBV28	-	-	TRBJ1-5	TGTGCCAGCAGACCTTTAGGGGGGGGGACGAATCAGCCCCAGCATTTT	CASRPLGGGTNQPQHF
TRBV7-3	TRBD1	-	TRBJ2-1	TGTGCCAGCAGCTTCCAGACAGGGGTTAGGAATGAGCAGTTCTTC	CASSFQTGVRNEQFF
TRBV5-1	TRBD1	-	TRBJ2-2	TGCGCCAGCAGCTTGGGTATTCTTCAGGGGGCCGGGGAGCTGTTTTTT	CASSLGILQGAGELFF
TRBV18	-	once	TRBJ1-1	TGTGCCAGCTCACCGTCGGACAGCCGTGAAGCTTTCTTT	CASSPSDSREAFF
TRBV6-5	TRBD2	-	TRBJ2-3	TGTGCCAGCAGCCCAGGGCTAGCGGGGGCAGATACGCAGTATTTT	CASSPGLAGADTQYF
TRBV2	-	-	TRBJ2-3	TGTGCCAGCAGTGAAGGCCCGGCCACAGATACGCAGTATTTT	CASSEGPATDTQYF
TRBV5-1	-	-	TRBJ1-5	TGCGCCAGCAGCCCCCGACCCCGGGAAACGGCCCCCAATCAGCCCCAGCATTTT	CASSPRPRETAPNQPQHF